This T cell receptor beta chain was recovered during a study of blood T cell repertoires in COVID-19. The overall study: PBMCs, B-cell-depleted T cells, or T cells provided the cDNA or gDNA that made up the material.

Germline-derived CDR1 and CDR2 are LNHNV and YYDKDF (reference sequence). The CDR3 is 14 residues long. V shed 1 base and J shed 2 bases, with 8 bases lying between them. Per the study methods: For nucleated cells, counts were estimated from reference gene primer amplification. Repertoires were generated with immunoSEQ multiplex PCR, while TCRdb's copy carries only in-frame clones and drops some. V and J calls and clone size are as listed in that table; D and trimming were resolved from the DNA. Altogether fewer than 35,000 clones are present, roughly 84% being singletons, with the ten largest covering roughly 13%.

Sequenced: peripheral blood. The source is a human donor in a cohort sampled during active COVID-19. The donor label of this sample is uncertain. The chain employs TRBV15 and TRBJ1-2, with D uncertain. This CDR3 reads CATSRGTENYGYTF. CDR3 DNA: TGTGCCACCAGCAGAGGAACGGAGAACTATGGCTACACCTTC.